Listed below are T cell receptor beta chains from one sample, sequenced in a study of shared clonotypes between healthy human individuals. Assay: immunoSEQ multiplex PCR; the TCRdb copy retains only in-frame clones and omits some. The data contain about 2 million clones, about 95% of them singletons. Sequenced material: naive CD8+ T cells sorted from blood. The source is a man between 18 and 29 years old in good health. Both conserved end residues are part of each CDR3. The order of the fields is CDR3 DNA, CDR3 protein, J gene, CDR3 length, V gene, D gene. The D gene is left open where the match is weak.

TGCGCCAGCAGAGACGGCGGGGGGGCTGGGGAGACCCAGTACTTC | CASRDGGGAGETQYF | TRBJ2-5 | 15 | TRBV10-2 | TRBD2
TGTGCCAGCAGCCGGACAGGGAATAGCAATCAGCCCCAGCATTTT | CASSRTGNSNQPQHF | TRBJ1-5 | 15 | TRBV7-2 | TRBD1
TGCGCCAGCAGCCAAGGGGTATATAGCAATCAGCCCCAGCATTTT | CASSQGVYSNQPQHF | TRBJ1-5 | 15 | TRBV4-3 | .
TGTGCTAGCAGCTTGGGGGAAGGGGAGACCCAGTACTTC | CASSLGEGETQYF | TRBJ2-5 | 13 | TRBV7-7 | .
TGTGCCAGCAGTTACTCGAAGTGGGGGGCAACAGATACGCAGTATTTT | CASSYSKWGATDTQYF | TRBJ2-3 | 16 | TRBV6-5 | .
TGTGCCACCTATAGCTTTTCCTACAATGAGCAGTTCTTC | CATYSFSYNEQFF | TRBJ2-1 | 13 | TRBV2 | .
TGTGCCACCGCCGGGACAGGGAACGGTGAAAAACTGTTTTTT | CATAGTGNGEKLFF | TRBJ1-4 | 14 | TRBV15 | TRBD1
TGTGCCTGGAGTGTGTTAGAGCGGACCCTCGAAGAGACCCAGTACTTC | CAWSVLERTLEETQYF | TRBJ2-5 | 16 | TRBV30 | .
TGTGCCAGCAGTCCTGACAGGAACAATGAGCAGTTCTTC | CASSPDRNNEQFF | TRBJ2-1 | 13 | TRBV27 | .
TGTGCCAGCAGCTTGACAGGGACGGGTGGTGAAGCTTTCTTT | CASSLTGTGGEAFF | TRBJ1-1 | 14 | TRBV7-9 | TRBD1